The 18 T cell receptor beta chains listed next were all sequenced from one sample in a study of technical replicates of blood from a few donors. This table comes from immunoSEQ multiplex PCR, and its TCRdb copy is limited to in-frame clones, with some not included. The repertoire holds under 65,000 clones, with roughly nine tenths as singletons. Sequencing was carried out using PBMCs. The receptors originated from a human donor in good health. Some clones in this sample may be carry-over from other donors' samples.

V usage is TRBV7-3 and J usage is TRBJ1-1; D is ambiguous. Germline CDR1 and CDR2: SGHTA and FQGTGA. Trimming pared 4 bases from V and 1 base from J, leaving 10 bases between. The CDR3 covers 14 residues. Here the CDR3 DNA reads TGTGCCAGCAGCTCTGGGCTTCGGAACACTGAAGCTTTCTTT. It translates to CASSSGLRNTEAFF.

The chain combines TRBV2 with TRBJ1-2, with TRBD1 as a possible D gene (5 bases). This CDR3 has 13 residues. Germline assignment: CDR1 SNHLY and CDR2 FYNNEI. The ends were cut back, 7 bases at V and 8 bases at J, with 17 bases in the middle. CDR3 sequence reads: CASTDDSSWGYTF. CDR3 coding DNA: TGTGCCAGCACCGATGACAGTTCGTGGGGCTACACCTTC.

The gene calls are TRBV5-1 and TRBJ2-7, with TRBD1 as a possible D gene (5 bases). Per germline, CDR1 SGHRS and CDR2 YFSETQ. Trimming removed 4 bases at V and 3 bases at J, with 14 bases between. This CDR3 region has 14 residues. CDR3 in amino acids: CASSGDSGRYEQYF. In DNA, the CDR3 is TGCGCCAGCAGCGGCGATTCAGGGCGCTACGAGCAGTACTTC.

The CDR3 loop reads CASSFRGTSGPNEQFF. CDR3 bases: TGTGCCAGCAGTTTCCGTGGGACTAGCGGCCCCAATGAGCAGTTCTTC. The chain has TRBV27 and TRBJ2-1; 11 bases line up with TRBD2. The CDR3 has 16 residues. The ends lost 3 bases at V and 6 bases at J; junction bases unmatched: 7. CDR1 is MNHEY and CDR2 is SMNVEV in the germline V gene (reference sequence).

This rearrangement joins TRBV11-2 to TRBJ2-5, with 9 bases identical to TRBD1. The CDR3 extends over 16 amino acids. J was trimmed by 5 bases and V by 2 bases; bases with no gene match: 9. Germline CDR1 reads SGHAT; CDR2 reads FQNNGV. The DNA for the CDR3 is TGTGCCAGCAGCTTAAGGGGGACAGGGTCTGGCGAGACCCAGTACTTC. Translation: CASSLRGTGSGETQYF.

The V and J genes are TRBV5-1 and TRBJ2-7; TRBD1 is a possible D gene (6 bases). V dropped 4 bases and J dropped 7 bases, with 18 bases sitting between them. CDR3 length: 14 amino acids. Germline V gene lookup returns CDR1 SGHRS and CDR2 YFSETQ. In DNA form, the CDR3 reads TGCGCCAGCAGCGCCCGACAGGAACCTCGGGAGCAGTACTTC. Translating gives CASSARQEPREQYF.

This chain connects TRBV27 to TRBJ1-2; D is possibly TRBD1 (5 bases). Trimming pared 2 bases from V and 6 bases from J, leaving 10 bases between. The CDR3 sequence is 13 residues long. Germline CDR1 MNHEY, CDR2 SMNVEV (reference sequence). CDR3 in DNA: TGTGCCAGCAGTTTAGCAGGGTTCAATGGCTACACCTTC. Protein: CASSLAGFNGYTF.

The chain combines TRBV10-3 with TRBJ1-1; 7 positions agree with TRBD1. CDR3 size: 16 residues. J gave up 0 bases and V 10 bases, and 14 bases lay outside the gene matches. Germline CDR1 ENHRY, CDR2 SYGVKD. Written as DNA, the CDR3 is TGTGCCACCTTACCGGGACAGAAATTTTTGAACACTGAAGCTTTCTTT. Translation: CATLPGQKFLNTEAFF.

V is TRBV7-7 and J is TRBJ2-5; 7 positions agree with TRBD2. CDR3 length: 14 amino acids. Germline CDR1 reads SSHAT; CDR2 reads FNYEAQ (reference sequence). The junction had 4 bases not matched to a gene; V was cut back by 1 base and J by 5 bases. This chain's CDR3 is CASSLVGGVETQYF. In DNA form, the CDR3 reads TGTGCCAGCAGCTTAGTGGGGGGGGTTGAGACCCAGTACTTC. Variable domain in full (rest from reference TRBV7-7 and TRBJ2-5): GAGVSQSPRYKVTKRGQDVTLRCDPISSHATLYWYQQALGQGPEFLTYFNYEAQPDKSGLPSDRFSAERPEGSISTLTIQRTEQRDSAMYRCASSLVGGVETQYFGPGTRLLVL.

The J gene is TRBJ1-6, the V gene TRBV9; 9 bases are a match to TRBD1. The CDR3 spans 17 residues. V was clipped by 4 bases and J by 8 bases; unmatched bases: 13. Germline values: CDR1 SGDLS, CDR2 YYNGEE. The CDR3 loop reads CASSLSPGTGMDSPLHF. CDR3 DNA: TGTGCCAGCAGCTTGAGTCCCGGGACAGGGATGGATTCACCCCTCCACTTT. Looking up the rest from reference TRBV9 and TRBJ1-6 gives the full variable domain: DSGVTQTPKHLITATGQRVTLRCSPRSGDLSVYWYQQSLDQGLQFLIQYYNGEERAKGNILERFSAQQFPDLHSELNLSSLELGDSALYFCASSLSPGTGMDSPLHFGNGTRLTVT.

The genes are TRBV5-1 and TRBJ2-1; 7 bases are shared with TRBD1. CDR1 SGHRS and CDR2 YFSETQ come from the germline V gene. The CDR3 is made up of 14 amino acids. The ends lost 4 bases at V and 9 bases at J; junction bases unmatched: 10. The CDR3, as DNA: TGCGCCAGCAGCAAATCCACAGGGGCAGGTGAGCAGTTCTTC. Its translation: CASSKSTGAGEQFF. Variable domain in full (rest from reference TRBV5-1 and TRBJ2-1): KAGVTQTPRYLIKTRGQQVTLSCSPISGHRSVSWYQQTPGQGLQFLFEYFSETQRNKGNFPGRFSGRQFSNSRSEMNVSTLELGDSALYLCASSKSTGAGEQFFGPGTRLTVL.

The DNA of the CDR3 is TGCAGTGCCCCTGAGGGCAATGAGCAGTTCTTC. It yields the protein CSAPEGNEQFF. The rearrangement uses TRBV20-1 and TRBJ2-1; D might be TRBD2 (5 bases). CDR3 length: 11 residues. Germline-derived CDR1 and CDR2 are DFQATT and SNEGSKA (reference sequence). V lost 6 bases to trimming and J lost 6 bases, with 9 bases between them.

This clone has a single count. The chain uses TRBV6-1 and TRBJ1-4; a weak D match, TRBD1 (5 bases). The CDR3 runs 20 residues. Germline loops: CDR1 MNHNS, CDR2 SASEGT. With 1 base removed from V and 2 bases from J, the gap between germline ends came to 23 bases. The CDR3 DNA reads as TGTGCCAGCAGTGAAGAGTGGGGGGGGAGGTCATCGGCGACTAATGAAAAACTGTTTTTT. Translation: CASSEEWGGRSSATNEKLFF.

The chain combines TRBV4-2 with TRBJ2-2; 9 nucleotides match TRBD2. The CDR3 covers 15 residues. The junction had 5 bases not matched to a gene; V was cut back by 6 bases and J by 3 bases. The germline V gene has CDR1 LGHNA and CDR2 YNFKEQ. CDR3 coding DNA: TGTGCCAGCAGGGTCGGCGGGGGGGACACCGGGGAGCTGTTTTTT. It yields the protein CASRVGGGDTGELFF.

V gene TRBV2 combines with J gene TRBJ1-4; D possibly corresponds to TRBD1 (6 bases). Germline-derived CDR1 and CDR2 are SNHLY and FYNNEI. V dropped 6 bases and J dropped 8 bases, with 16 bases sitting between them. CDR3 length: 14 residues. The CDR3 DNA sequence: TGTGCCAGCAGGGACAGCCTTAGAGAGGAAAAACTGTTTTTT. Translation gives CASRDSLREEKLFF.

The V gene is TRBV19, the J gene TRBJ1-2, with D uncertain. Germline CDR1 is LNHDA and CDR2 is SQIVND (reference sequence). This CDR3 region has 15 residues. The V gene lost 10 bases and the J gene lost 4 bases, with 22 bases spanning the gap. CDR3 sequence: CATTFRTPGVYGYTF. CDR3 in DNA: TGTGCCACCACCTTTCGAACACCAGGCGTCTATGGCTACACCTTC.

The V gene is TRBV4-3, the J gene TRBJ2-3, with D perhaps matching TRBD2 (6 bases). The CDR3 spans 18 residues. Germline assignment: CDR1 LGHNA and CDR2 YSLEER. Trimming took 0 bases from V and 3 from J, leaving 19 bases between them. The CDR3 DNA sequence: TGCGCCAGCAGCCAAGATGGGGGGTCGGCGGGCAGGACAGATACGCAGTATTTT. Protein product: CASSQDGGSAGRTDTQYF.

The chain carries TRBV30 and TRBJ2-1, with a tentative D call TRBD2 (5 bases). The CDR3 contains 12 residues. Trimming pared 3 bases from V and 7 bases from J, leaving 10 bases between. Germline CDR1 and CDR2: GTSNPN and SVGIG (reference sequence). This chain's CDR3 is CAWRPGGNEQFF. The CDR3 bases are TGTGCCTGGAGGCCAGGCGGGAATGAGCAGTTCTTC.